This T cell receptor (beta chain) was captured in a study of EBV T-cell therapy then PD-1 blockade in nasopharyngeal carcinoma. The CDR3 is made up of 16 amino acids. J gave up 4 bases and V 0 bases, and 3 bases lay outside the gene matches. Germline V lookup: CDR1 MRHNA, CDR2 SNTAGT. This clone was seen more than once but under ten times. Antigen: not known. At the DNA level, this CDR3 is encoded by other sequences in the same sample as well. Treatment of the sample: AdE1-LMPpoly-expanded autologous EBV-specific T-cell therapy followed by anti-PD-1 nivolumab. The data were produced by immunoSEQ multiplex PCR, yet TCRdb's version contains in-frame clones alone and is incomplete. Of 20,000 or so clones in the sample, approximately 80% were seen once.

This clonotype was obtained from a man between 35 and 55 years old with nasopharyngeal carcinoma. This chain uses TRBV6-4 with TRBJ2-3; 11 bases fit TRBD2. The material sequenced was CD8+ T cells from blood, taken at day -245 from a patient whose treatment included autologous EBV-specific T cells and nivolumab. Here the CDR3 reads CASSDSTSGGADTQYF. CDR3 sequence (DNA): TGTGCCAGCAGTGACTCAACTAGCGGGGGCGCAGATACGCAGTATTTT.